Listed below are T cell receptor beta chains from one sample, sequenced in a study of blood T cell repertoires in COVID-19. Produced via immunoSEQ multiplex PCR; TCRdb's table is partial and in-frame only. The sample consists of about 340,000 clones, 80% to 90% of them appearing once. Sequencing was carried out using peripheral blood. These receptors originate from a woman aged 45-65 years with COVID-19, enrolled during active disease. The CDR3 runs from the conserved cysteine through the conserved F or W. Fields, in order: V gene, clone size, J gene, CDR3 protein. The size of a clone is reported for some rows only, either as once, few or many, or as a class for expanded clones.

v_call: TRBV6-5; clone_size: .; j_call: TRBJ1-5; cdr3_aa: CASEDRKINQPQHF
v_call: TRBV6-2/TRBV6-3; clone_size: once; j_call: TRBJ2-4; cdr3_aa: CASSPGTSGERAKNIQYF
v_call: TRBV4-2; clone_size: few; j_call: TRBJ1-1; cdr3_aa: CASSQVDTLNTEAFF
v_call: TRBV5-1; clone_size: .; j_call: TRBJ2-7; cdr3_aa: CASSLTGGVYEQYF
v_call: TRBV9; clone_size: few; j_call: TRBJ2-7; cdr3_aa: CASSVGRGTYEQYF
v_call: TRBV2; clone_size: .; j_call: TRBJ2-1; cdr3_aa: CASQSGAYNEQFF
v_call: TRBV29-1; clone_size: .; j_call: TRBJ2-4; cdr3_aa: CSVLVQLGGLAKNIQYF
v_call: TRBV5-8; clone_size: .; j_call: TRBJ2-2; cdr3_aa: CASSLGRLADTGELFF
v_call: TRBV19; clone_size: .; j_call: TRBJ2-3; cdr3_aa: CASSFYQRGTDTQYF
v_call: TRBV5-6; clone_size: .; j_call: TRBJ1-2; cdr3_aa: CASSLRDSTTF
v_call: TRBV9; clone_size: .; j_call: TRBJ2-3; cdr3_aa: CASSVGGLSTDTQYF
v_call: TRBV5-1; clone_size: once; j_call: TRBJ2-7; cdr3_aa: CASRRTVGPPGPDLWIYEQYF
v_call: TRBV2; clone_size: .; j_call: TRBJ1-5; cdr3_aa: CASSAVQNQPQHF
v_call: TRBV7-3; clone_size: .; j_call: TRBJ1-2; cdr3_aa: CASSIKQGLVEGYTF
v_call: TRBV7-9; clone_size: .; j_call: TRBJ1-2; cdr3_aa: CASSLTRQNYGYTF
v_call: TRBV6-5; clone_size: .; j_call: TRBJ2-7; cdr3_aa: CASSPGRGGEQYF
v_call: TRBV6-6; clone_size: .; j_call: TRBJ2-7; cdr3_aa: CASSYMTASGGYEQYF
v_call: TRBV11-3; clone_size: once; j_call: TRBJ2-3; cdr3_aa: CASSLLAGGPRDTDTQYF
v_call: TRBV4-3; clone_size: .; j_call: TRBJ1-1; cdr3_aa: CASSQDRWNTEAFF
v_call: TRBV20-1; clone_size: .; j_call: TRBJ2-5; cdr3_aa: CSAWTRETQYF